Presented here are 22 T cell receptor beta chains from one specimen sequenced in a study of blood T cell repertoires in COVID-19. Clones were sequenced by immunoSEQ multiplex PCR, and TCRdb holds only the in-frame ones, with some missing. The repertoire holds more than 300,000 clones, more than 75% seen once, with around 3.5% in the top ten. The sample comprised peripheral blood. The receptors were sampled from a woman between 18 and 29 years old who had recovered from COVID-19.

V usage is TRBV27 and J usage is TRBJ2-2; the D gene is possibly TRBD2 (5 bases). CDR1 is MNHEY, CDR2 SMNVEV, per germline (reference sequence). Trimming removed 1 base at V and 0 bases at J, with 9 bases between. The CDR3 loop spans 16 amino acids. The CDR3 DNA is TGTGCCAGCAGTTTATATCGGGATTCGAACACCGGGGAGCTGTTTTTT. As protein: CASSLYRDSNTGELFF.

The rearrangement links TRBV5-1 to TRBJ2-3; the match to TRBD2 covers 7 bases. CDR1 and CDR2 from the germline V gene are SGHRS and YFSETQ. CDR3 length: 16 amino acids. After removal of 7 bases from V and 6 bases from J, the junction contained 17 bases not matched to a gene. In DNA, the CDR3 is TGCGCCAGCGCCAAAGGCCCAGCGGGGACCGAGGATACGCAGTATTTT. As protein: CASAKGPAGTEDTQYF.

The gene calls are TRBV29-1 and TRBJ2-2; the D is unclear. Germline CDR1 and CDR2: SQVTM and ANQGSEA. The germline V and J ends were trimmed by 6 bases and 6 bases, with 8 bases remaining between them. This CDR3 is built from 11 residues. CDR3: CSVSLAGELFF. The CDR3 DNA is TGCAGCGTATCCCTTGCCGGGGAGCTGTTTTTT.

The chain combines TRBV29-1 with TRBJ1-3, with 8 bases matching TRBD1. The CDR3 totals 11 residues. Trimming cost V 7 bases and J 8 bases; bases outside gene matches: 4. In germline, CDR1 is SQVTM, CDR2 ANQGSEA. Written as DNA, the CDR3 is TGCAGCGGCGGACAGGGAGACACCATATATTTT. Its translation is CSGGQGDTIYF.

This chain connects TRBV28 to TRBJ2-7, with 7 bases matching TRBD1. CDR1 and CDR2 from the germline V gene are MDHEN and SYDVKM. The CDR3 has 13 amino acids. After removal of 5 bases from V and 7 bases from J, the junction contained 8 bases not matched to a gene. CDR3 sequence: CASSRQGLLEQYV. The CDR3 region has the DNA TGTGCCAGCAGTAGACAGGGCTTGTTAGAGCAGTACGTC.

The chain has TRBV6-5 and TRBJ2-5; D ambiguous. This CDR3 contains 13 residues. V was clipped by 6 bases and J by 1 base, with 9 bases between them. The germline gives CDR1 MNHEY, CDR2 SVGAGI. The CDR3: CASSPPLQETQYF. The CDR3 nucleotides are TGTGCCAGCAGCCCCCCCCTCCAAGAGACCCAGTACTTC.

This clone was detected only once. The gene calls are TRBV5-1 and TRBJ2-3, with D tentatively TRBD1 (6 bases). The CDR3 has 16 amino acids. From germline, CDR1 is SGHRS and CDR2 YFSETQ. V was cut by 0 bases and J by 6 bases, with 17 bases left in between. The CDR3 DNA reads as TGCGCCAGCAGCTTGGCCACGGACAGACTAATGGATACGCAGTATTTT. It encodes CASSLATDRLMDTQYF.

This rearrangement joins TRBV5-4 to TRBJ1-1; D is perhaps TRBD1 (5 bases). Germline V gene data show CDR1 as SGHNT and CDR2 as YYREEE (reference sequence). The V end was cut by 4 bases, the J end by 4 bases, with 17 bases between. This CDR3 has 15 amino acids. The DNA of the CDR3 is TGTGCCAGCAGCATACCAGGGAAACCCTTCACTGAAGCTTTCTTT. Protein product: CASSIPGKPFTEAFF.

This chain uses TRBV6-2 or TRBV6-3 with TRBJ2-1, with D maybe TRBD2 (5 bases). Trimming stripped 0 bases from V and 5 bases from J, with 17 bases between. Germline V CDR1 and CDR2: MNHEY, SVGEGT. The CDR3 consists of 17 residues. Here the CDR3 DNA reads TGTGCCAGCAGTTACTCGAGCCTGAAGACTAAACACAATGAGCAGTTCTTC. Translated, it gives CASSYSSLKTKHNEQFF.

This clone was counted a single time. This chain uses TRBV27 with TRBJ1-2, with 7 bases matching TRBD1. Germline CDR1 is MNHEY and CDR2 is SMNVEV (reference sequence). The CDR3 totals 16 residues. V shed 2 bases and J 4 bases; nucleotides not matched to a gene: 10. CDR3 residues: CASSLRGGRPLYGYTF. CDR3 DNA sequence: TGTGCCAGCAGTTTAAGAGGGGGCAGGCCCCTCTATGGCTACACCTTC.

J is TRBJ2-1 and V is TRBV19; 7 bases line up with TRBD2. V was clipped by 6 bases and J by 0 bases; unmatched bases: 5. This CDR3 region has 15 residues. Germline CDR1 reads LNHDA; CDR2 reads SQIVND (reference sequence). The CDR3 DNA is TGTGCCAGTAGGTTAGCGGGCAGCTCCTACAATGAGCAGTTCTTC. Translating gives CASRLAGSSYNEQFF.

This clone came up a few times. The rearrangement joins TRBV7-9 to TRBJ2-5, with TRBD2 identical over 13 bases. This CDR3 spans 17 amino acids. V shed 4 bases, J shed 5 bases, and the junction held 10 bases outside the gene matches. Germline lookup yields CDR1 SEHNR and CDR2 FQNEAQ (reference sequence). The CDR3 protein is CASSSMGTSGDSETQYF. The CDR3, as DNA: TGTGCCAGCAGCTCCATGGGGACTAGCGGGGATTCGGAGACCCAGTACTTC.

CDR3 loop: CASSEGQGASPLHF. In DNA, the CDR3 is TGTGCCAGCAGTGAGGGACAGGGGGCCTCACCCCTCCACTTT. The gene calls are TRBV6-4 and TRBJ1-6; 12 nucleotides align to TRBD1. Germline V gives CDR1 MRHNA, CDR2 SNTAGT. V shed 3 bases and J 10 bases; nucleotides not matched to a gene: 1. CDR3 length equals 14 residues.

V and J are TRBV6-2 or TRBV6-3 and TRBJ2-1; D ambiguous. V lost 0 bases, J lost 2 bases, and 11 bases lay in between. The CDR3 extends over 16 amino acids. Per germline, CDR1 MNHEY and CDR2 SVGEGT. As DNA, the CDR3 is TGTGCCAGCAGTTACTCGTCCCTTCCCCCCTACAATGAGCAGTTCTTC. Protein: CASSYSSLPPYNEQFF.

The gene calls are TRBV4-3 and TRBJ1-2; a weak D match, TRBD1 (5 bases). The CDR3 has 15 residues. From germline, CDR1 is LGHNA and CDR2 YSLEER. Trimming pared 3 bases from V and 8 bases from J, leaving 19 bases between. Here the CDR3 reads CASSQVSTGDRGYTF. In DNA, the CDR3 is TGCGCCAGCAGCCAGGTCTCCACAGGCGATAGGGGCTACACCTTC.

CDR3 region: CASSATSGRLGKETQYF. CDR3 DNA sequence: TGTGCCAGCAGCGCGACTAGCGGGAGGCTGGGTAAAGAGACCCAGTACTTC. The chain links TRBV7-9 to TRBJ2-5; 13 nucleotides match TRBD2. J lost 3 bases, V lost 5 bases, and 9 bases had no gene match. Germline values: CDR1 SEHNR, CDR2 FQNEAQ (reference sequence). This CDR3 has 17 residues.

The DNA of the CDR3 is TGTGCCACCAGCAGAGAGTCGGGGTACGAGCAGTACGTC. It translates to CATSRESGYEQYV. The chain joins TRBV15 to TRBJ2-7, with D possibly being TRBD2 (5 bases). V was trimmed by 0 bases and J by 4 bases, leaving 7 bases between them. Germline-derived CDR1 and CDR2 are LNHNV and YYDKDF (reference sequence). The CDR3 is 13 amino acids.

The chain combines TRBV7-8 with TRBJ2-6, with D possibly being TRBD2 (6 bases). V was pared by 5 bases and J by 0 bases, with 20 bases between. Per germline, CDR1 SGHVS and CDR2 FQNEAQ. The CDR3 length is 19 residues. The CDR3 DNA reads TGTGCCAGCAGCCGTCGGGGGTTAGACCCCACCTCTGGGGCCAACGTCCTGACTTTC. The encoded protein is CASSRRGLDPTSGANVLTF. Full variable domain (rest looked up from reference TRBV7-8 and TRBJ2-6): GAGVSQSPRYKVAKRGQDVALRCDPISGHVSLFWYQQALGQGPEFLTYFQNEAQLDKSGLPSDRFFAERPEGSVSTLKIQRTQQEDSAVYLCASSRRGLDPTSGANVLTFGAGSRLTVL.

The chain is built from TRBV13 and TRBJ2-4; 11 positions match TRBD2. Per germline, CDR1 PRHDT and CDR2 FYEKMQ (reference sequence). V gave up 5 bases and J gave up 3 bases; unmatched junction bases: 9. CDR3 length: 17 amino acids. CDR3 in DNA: TGTGCCAGCAGCCCGCTTAGCGGGAGGGCTGGCAAAAACATTCAGTACTTC. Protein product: CASSPLSGRAGKNIQYF.

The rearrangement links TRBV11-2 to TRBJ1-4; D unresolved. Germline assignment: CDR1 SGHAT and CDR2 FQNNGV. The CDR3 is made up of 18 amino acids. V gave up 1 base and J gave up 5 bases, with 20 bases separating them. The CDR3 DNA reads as TGTGCCAGCAGCTTAGTAAGGACCCCTGGAGGGTCCAATGAAAAACTGTTTTTT. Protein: CASSLVRTPGGSNEKLFF.

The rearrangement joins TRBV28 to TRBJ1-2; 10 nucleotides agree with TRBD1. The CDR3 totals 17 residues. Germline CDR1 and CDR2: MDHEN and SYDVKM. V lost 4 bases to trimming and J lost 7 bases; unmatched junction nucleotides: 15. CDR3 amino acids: CASSSNLRDRGDSGYTF. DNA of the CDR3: TGTGCCAGCAGTTCCAACCTTCGGGACAGGGGTGACTCTGGCTACACCTTC.

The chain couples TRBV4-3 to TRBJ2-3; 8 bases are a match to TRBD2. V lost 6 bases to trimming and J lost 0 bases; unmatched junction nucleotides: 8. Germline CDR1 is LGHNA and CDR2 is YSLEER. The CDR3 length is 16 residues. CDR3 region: CASSKYASGSTDTQYF. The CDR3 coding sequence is TGCGCCAGCAGTAAATATGCTAGCGGGAGCACAGATACGCAGTATTTT.